These 2 T cell receptor beta chains share one sample of origin, sequenced in a study of blood T cell repertoires in COVID-19. TCRdb's copy holds only in-frame clones and misses some; the assay was immunoSEQ multiplex PCR. The table includes 130,000 to 150,000 clones, 84% detected once. Material for sequencing was peripheral blood. Receptors originate from a human donor in a cohort sampled during active COVID-19.

CDR3 amino acids: CASSRQGADTQYF. Here the CDR3 DNA reads TGTGCCAGCAGCCGACAGGGGGCAGATACGCAGTATTTT. This chain links TRBV7-2 with TRBJ2-3; TRBD1 agrees at 9 bases. The ends lost 5 bases at V and 4 bases at J; junction bases unmatched: 1. The CDR3 covers 13 residues. Germline lookup yields CDR1 SGHTA and CDR2 FQGNSA.

This chain links TRBV18 with TRBJ1-4, with D maybe TRBD1 (6 bases). V was pared by 3 bases and J by 1 base, with 30 bases between. CDR3 size: 22 residues. From germline, CDR1 is KGHSH and CDR2 LQKENI. The CDR3 reads CASSPPGAGGPSPSRTNEKLFF. As DNA, the CDR3 is TGTGCCAGCTCACCCCCAGGGGCGGGGGGACCGAGCCCCTCTAGAACTAATGAAAAACTGTTTTTT. The full variable domain, in which reference TRBV18 and TRBJ1-4 provide the parts outside the CDR3, is NAGVMQNPRHLVRRRGQEARLRCSPMKGHSHVYWYRQLPEEGLKFMVYLQKENIIDESGMPKERFSAEFPKEGPSILRIQQVVRGDSAAYFCASSPPGAGGPSPSRTNEKLFFGSGTQLSVL.